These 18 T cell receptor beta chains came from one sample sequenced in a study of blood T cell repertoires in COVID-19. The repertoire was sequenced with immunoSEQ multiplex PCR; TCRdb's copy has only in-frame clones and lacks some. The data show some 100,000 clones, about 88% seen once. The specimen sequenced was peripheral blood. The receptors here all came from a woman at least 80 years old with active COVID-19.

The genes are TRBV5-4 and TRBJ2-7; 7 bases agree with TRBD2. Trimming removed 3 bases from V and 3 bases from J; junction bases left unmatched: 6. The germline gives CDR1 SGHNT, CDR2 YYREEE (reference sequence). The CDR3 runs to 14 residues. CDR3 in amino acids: CASSSRSGVYEQYF. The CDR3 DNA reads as TGTGCCAGCAGCTCCAGGAGCGGGGTCTACGAGCAGTACTTC.

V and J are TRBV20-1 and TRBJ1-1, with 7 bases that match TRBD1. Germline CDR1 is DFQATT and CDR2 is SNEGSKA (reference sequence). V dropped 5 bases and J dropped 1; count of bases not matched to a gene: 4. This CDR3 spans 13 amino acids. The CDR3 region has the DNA TGCAGTGCTGGTGGGACAGCGAACACTGAAGCTTTCTTT. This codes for CSAGGTANTEAFF.

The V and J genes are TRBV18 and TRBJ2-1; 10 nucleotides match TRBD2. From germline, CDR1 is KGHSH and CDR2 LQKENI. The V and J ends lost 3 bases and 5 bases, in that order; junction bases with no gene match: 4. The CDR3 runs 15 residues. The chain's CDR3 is CASSPGTSAHNEQFF. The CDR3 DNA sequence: TGTGCCAGCTCACCTGGGACTAGCGCACACAATGAGCAGTTCTTC.

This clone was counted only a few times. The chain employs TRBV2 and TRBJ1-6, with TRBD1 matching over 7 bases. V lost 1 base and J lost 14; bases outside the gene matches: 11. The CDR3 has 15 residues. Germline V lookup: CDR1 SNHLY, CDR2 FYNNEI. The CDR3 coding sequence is TGTGCCAGCAGTGAAGAAGGGACAGATATTCAAGCCCTCCACTTT. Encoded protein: CASSEEGTDIQALHF.

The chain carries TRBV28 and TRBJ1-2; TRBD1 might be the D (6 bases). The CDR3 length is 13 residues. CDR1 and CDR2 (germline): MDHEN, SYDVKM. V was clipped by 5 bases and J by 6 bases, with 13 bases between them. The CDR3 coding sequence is TGTGCCAGCAGTCCGGACAGTTTGAATGGCTACACCTTC. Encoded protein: CASSPDSLNGYTF.

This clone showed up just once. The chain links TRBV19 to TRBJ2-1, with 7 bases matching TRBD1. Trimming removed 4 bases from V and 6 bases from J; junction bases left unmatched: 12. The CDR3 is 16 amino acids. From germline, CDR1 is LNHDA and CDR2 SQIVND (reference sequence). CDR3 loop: CASSSLLRGPGNEQFF. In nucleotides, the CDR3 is TGTGCCAGTAGTAGTTTGTTGAGGGGGCCTGGCAATGAGCAGTTCTTC.

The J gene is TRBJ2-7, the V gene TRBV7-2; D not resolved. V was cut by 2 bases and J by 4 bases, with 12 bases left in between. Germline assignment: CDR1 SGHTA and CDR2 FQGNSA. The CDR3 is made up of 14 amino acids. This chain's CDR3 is CASSLSAETYEQYF. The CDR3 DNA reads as TGTGCCAGCAGCTTAAGCGCGGAAACTTACGAGCAGTACTTC.

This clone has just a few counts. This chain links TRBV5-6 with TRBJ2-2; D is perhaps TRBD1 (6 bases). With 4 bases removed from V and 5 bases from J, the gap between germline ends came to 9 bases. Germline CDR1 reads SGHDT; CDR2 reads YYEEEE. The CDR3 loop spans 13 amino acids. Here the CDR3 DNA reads TGTGCCAGCAGCCGCAGGGGAACCGGGGAGCTGTTTTTT. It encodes CASSRRGTGELFF. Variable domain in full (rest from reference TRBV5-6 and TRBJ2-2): DAGVTQSPTHLIKTRGQQVTLRCSPKSGHDTVSWYQQALGQGPQFIFQYYEEEERQRGNFPDRFSGHQFPNYSSELNVNALLLGDSALYLCASSRRGTGELFFGEGSRLTVL.

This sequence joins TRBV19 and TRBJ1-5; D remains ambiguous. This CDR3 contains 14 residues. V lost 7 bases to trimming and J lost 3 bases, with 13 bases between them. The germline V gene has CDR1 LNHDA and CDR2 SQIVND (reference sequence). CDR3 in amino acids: CASMNSGTNQPQHF. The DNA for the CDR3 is TGTGCCAGTATGAATTCCGGTACCAATCAGCCCCAGCATTTT.

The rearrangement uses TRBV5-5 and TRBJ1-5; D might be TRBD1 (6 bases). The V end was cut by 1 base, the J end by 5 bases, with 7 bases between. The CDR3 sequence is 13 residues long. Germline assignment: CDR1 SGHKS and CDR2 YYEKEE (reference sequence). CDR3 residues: CASSLSGDQPQHF. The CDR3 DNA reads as TGTGCCAGCAGCTTGTCAGGGGATCAGCCCCAGCATTTT.

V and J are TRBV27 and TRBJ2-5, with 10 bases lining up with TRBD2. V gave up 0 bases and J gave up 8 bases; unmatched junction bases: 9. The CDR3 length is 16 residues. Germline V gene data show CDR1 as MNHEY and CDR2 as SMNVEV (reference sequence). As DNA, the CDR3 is TGTGCCAGCAGTTTATCCGGGACTAGCGAGAGGGGAACCCAGTACTTC. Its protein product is CASSLSGTSERGTQYF.

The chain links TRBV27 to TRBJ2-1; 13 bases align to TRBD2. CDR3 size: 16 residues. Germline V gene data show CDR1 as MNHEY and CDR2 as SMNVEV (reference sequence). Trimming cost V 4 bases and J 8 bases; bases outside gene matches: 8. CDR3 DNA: TGTGCCAGCAGTTCCATGACTAGCGGGAGGATGGATGAGCAGTTCTTC. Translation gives CASSSMTSGRMDEQFF.

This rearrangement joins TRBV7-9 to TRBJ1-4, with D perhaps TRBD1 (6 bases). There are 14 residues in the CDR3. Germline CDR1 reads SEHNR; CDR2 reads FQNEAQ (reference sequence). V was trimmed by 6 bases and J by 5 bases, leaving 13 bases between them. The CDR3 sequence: CASSLHRENEKLFF. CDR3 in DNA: TGTGCCAGCAGTCTCCACAGGGAAAATGAAAAACTGTTTTTT.

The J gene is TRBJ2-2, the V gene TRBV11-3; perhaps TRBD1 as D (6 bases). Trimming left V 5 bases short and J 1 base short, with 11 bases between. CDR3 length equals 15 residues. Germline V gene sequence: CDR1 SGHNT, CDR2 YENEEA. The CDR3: CASSPRQVNTGELFF. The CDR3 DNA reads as TGTGCCAGCAGCCCTCGACAGGTGAACACCGGGGAGCTGTTTTTT.

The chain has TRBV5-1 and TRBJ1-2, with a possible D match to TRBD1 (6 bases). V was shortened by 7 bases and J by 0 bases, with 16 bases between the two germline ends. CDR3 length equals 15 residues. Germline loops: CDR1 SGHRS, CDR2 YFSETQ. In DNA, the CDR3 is TGCGCCAGCTCCCCGGGGGGCAGCCCTAACTATGGCTACACCTTC. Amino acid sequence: CASSPGGSPNYGYTF.

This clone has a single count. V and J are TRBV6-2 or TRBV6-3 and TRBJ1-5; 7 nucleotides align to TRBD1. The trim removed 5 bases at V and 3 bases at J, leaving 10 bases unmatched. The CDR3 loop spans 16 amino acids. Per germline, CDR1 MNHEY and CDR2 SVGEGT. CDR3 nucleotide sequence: TGTGCCAGCAGTCCATACTCTGGACAGGTCAATCAGCCCCAGCATTTT. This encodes CASSPYSGQVNQPQHF.

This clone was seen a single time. CDR3 in DNA: TGCGCCAGCAGATCGACCGGGACAAGCTACAATGAGCAGTTCTTC. It translates to CASRSTGTSYNEQFF. The genes are TRBV10-1 and TRBJ2-1; D is possibly TRBD1 (6 bases). V lost 6 bases, J lost 3 bases, and 15 bases lay in between. Germline V gene data show CDR1 as WNHNN and CDR2 as SYGVQD (reference sequence). The CDR3 is 15 amino acids.

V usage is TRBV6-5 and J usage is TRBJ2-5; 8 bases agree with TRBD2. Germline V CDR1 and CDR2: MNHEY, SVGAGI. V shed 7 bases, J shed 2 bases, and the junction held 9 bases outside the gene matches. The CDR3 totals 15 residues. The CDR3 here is CASTRLASLQETQYF. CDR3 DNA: TGTGCCAGCACTCGACTAGCGAGCTTACAAGAGACCCAGTACTTC.